Below are 29 T cell receptor beta chains sequenced from a single sample in a study of control samples from healthy donors and cancer patients. The repertoire was sequenced with immunoSEQ multiplex PCR; TCRdb's copy has only in-frame clones and lacks some. Counted here are under 130,000 clones, about four fifths occurring once; the ten biggest clones make up about 12%. The sequenced material came from blood. These receptors originate from a woman aged 50 to 60 in good health.

The rearrangement links TRBV19 to TRBJ1-5; D not certain. Looked up from germline, CDR1 is LNHDA and CDR2 is SQIVND (reference sequence). The CDR3 has 14 amino acids. The V end was cut by 10 bases, the J end by 2 bases, with 15 bases between. The DNA of the CDR3 is TGTGCCACCTCCTTCGTCGGGGGCAATCAGCCCCAGCATTTT. Amino acid sequence: CATSFVGGNQPQHF.

The genes are TRBV4-3 and TRBJ2-7; 9 bases match TRBD2. The trim removed 3 bases at V and 5 bases at J, leaving 14 bases unmatched. The CDR3 is 17 amino acids. Per germline, CDR1 LGHNA and CDR2 YSLEER. CDR3 residues: CASSHTLSGGRVNEQYF. For the CDR3, the DNA is TGCGCCAGCAGCCACACTCTTTCGGGCGGGAGGGTCAACGAGCAGTACTTC.

The chain employs TRBV2 and TRBJ2-3, with 14 bases lining up with TRBD2. V lost 0 bases to trimming and J lost 2 bases; unmatched junction nucleotides: 7. The germline V gene has CDR1 SNHLY and CDR2 FYNNEI. This CDR3 has 19 amino acids. In DNA form, the CDR3 reads TGTGCCAGCAGTGAAGCGCTTCCGGGACTAGCGGGGGCCACAGATACGCAGTATTTT. It specifies CASSEALPGLAGATDTQYF.

The CDR3: CASSYRDGYTF. In DNA, the CDR3 is TGTGCCAGCAGCTACAGGGATGGCTACACCTTC. The genes are TRBV28 and TRBJ1-2; possible D gene TRBD1, 6 bases. The germline V and J ends were trimmed by 6 bases and 6 bases, with 8 bases remaining between them. CDR1 is MDHEN and CDR2 is SYDVKM in the germline V gene. The CDR3 is made up of 11 amino acids.

The chain combines TRBV19 with TRBJ2-4, with 14 bases matching TRBD2. Germline values: CDR1 LNHDA, CDR2 SQIVND (reference sequence). V lost 5 bases to trimming and J lost 0 bases; unmatched junction nucleotides: 18. The CDR3 has 22 residues. In DNA form, the CDR3 reads TGTGCCAGTAGTGATTCCCTCGGGACTAGCGGGAGAGGGCTATTAGCCAAAAACATTCAGTACTTC. Translation gives CASSDSLGTSGRGLLAKNIQYF.

CDR3 nucleotide sequence: TGTGCCATCAGCGACTTTGGGGGATCTCAATACTTC. Translated: CAISDFGGSQYF. This sequence joins TRBV10-3 and TRBJ2-7; D assignment may be TRBD1 or TRBD2 (5 bases each). V gave up 6 bases and J gave up 13 bases, with 19 bases separating them. The CDR3 is made up of 12 amino acids. Germline-derived CDR1 and CDR2 are ENHRY and SYGVKD.

The CDR3 protein is CASSLDSNQPQHF. As DNA, the CDR3 is TGTGCCAGCTCGCTGGACAGCAATCAGCCCCAGCATTTT. J is TRBJ1-5 and V is TRBV18; D ambiguous. Germline V gene sequence: CDR1 KGHSH, CDR2 LQKENI. This CDR3 region has 13 residues. V was shortened by 6 bases and J by 1 base, with 7 bases between the two germline ends.

Notes on this clone: Other nucleotide sequences from this sample produce the same CDR3. The J gene is TRBJ1-2, the V gene TRBV5-6; D might be TRBD1 (6 bases). The CDR3 contains 14 residues. Germline V gene lookup returns CDR1 SGHDT and CDR2 YYEEEE. V shed 4 bases and J shed 0 bases, with 10 bases lying between them. In nucleotides, the CDR3 is TGTGCCAGCAGCCCCGACAGGACTAACTATGGCTACACCTTC. This encodes CASSPDRTNYGYTF.

The V and J genes are TRBV11-1 and TRBJ2-3, with TRBD1 as a possible D gene (6 bases). CDR1 is SGHAT, CDR2 FQDESV, per germline (reference sequence). The CDR3 is made up of 15 amino acids. Between the trimmed V and J ends, which lost 2 bases and 2 bases, there was a span of 11 bases. DNA of the CDR3: TGTGCCAGCAGCTTATCCCACAGGGCCACAGATACGCAGTATTTT. Translating it yields CASSLSHRATDTQYF.

The J gene is TRBJ1-1, the V gene TRBV27; 10 bases agree with TRBD1. This CDR3 region has 14 residues. Germline CDR1 MNHEY, CDR2 SMNVEV (reference sequence). The J segment lost 5 bases and the V segment lost 3 bases, leaving 3 bases of the junction unmatched. CDR3 coding DNA: TGTGCCAGCAGTTTCGGGACAGGGGTTACTGAAGCTTTCTTT. Translating gives CASSFGTGVTEAFF.

The chain links TRBV28 to TRBJ1-3; D not resolved. The germline V gene encodes CDR1 MDHEN and CDR2 SYDVKM. The germline V and J ends were trimmed by 3 bases and 5 bases, with 5 bases remaining between them. This CDR3 is 12 amino acids long. CDR3 region: CASSFPRNTIYF. Here the CDR3 DNA reads TGTGCCAGCAGTTTCCCACGAAACACCATATATTTT. The full variable domain, its missing parts supplied by reference TRBV28 and TRBJ1-3, is DVKVTQSSRYLVKRTGEKVFLECVQDMDHENMFWYRQDPGLGLRLIYFSYDVKMKEKGDIPEGYSVSREKKERFSLILESASTNQTSMYLCASSFPRNTIYFGEGSWLTVV.

This chain links TRBV6-2 or TRBV6-3 with TRBJ2-2; D is perhaps TRBD2 (5 bases). The CDR3 covers 15 residues. V was pared by 4 bases and J by 3 bases, with 12 bases between. Per the germline V gene, CDR1 is MNHEY and CDR2 is SVGEGT. The chain's CDR3 is CASSSTRTHTGELFF. The CDR3 nucleotides read TGTGCCAGCAGTTCCACCAGGACTCACACCGGGGAGCTGTTTTTT.

The chain employs TRBV19 and TRBJ2-1, with 9 bases that match TRBD2. The J segment lost 0 bases and the V segment lost 2 bases, leaving 14 bases of the junction unmatched. Germline V gene data show CDR1 as LNHDA and CDR2 as SQIVND (reference sequence). CDR3 length equals 20 residues. The DNA of the CDR3 is TGTGCCAGTAGTATAAAGGCTAGCGGGGAAACCCGACCCTCCTACAATGAGCAGTTCTTC. Translating gives CASSIKASGETRPSYNEQFF.

This chain joins TRBV27 and TRBJ1-5, with a tentative D call TRBD1 (5 bases). Per germline, CDR1 MNHEY and CDR2 SMNVEV (reference sequence). There are 15 residues in the CDR3. V shed 5 bases and J shed 0 bases, with 11 bases lying between them. DNA for the CDR3: TGTGCCAGCAGTCCTCCAGGGTATAGCAATCAGCCCCAGCATTTT. Translated: CASSPPGYSNQPQHF.

The chain uses TRBV5-5 and TRBJ2-3, with D uncertain. Trimming took 0 bases from V and 6 from J, leaving 2 bases between them. The CDR3 loop spans 11 amino acids. Per germline, CDR1 SGHKS and CDR2 YYEKEE (reference sequence). CDR3 nucleotide sequence: TGTGCCAGCAGCTTGGAGGATACGCAGTATTTT. Its translation is CASSLEDTQYF.

The gene calls are TRBV3-1 (or the pseudogene TRBV3-2) and TRBJ1-4, with D unclear. This CDR3 spans 14 amino acids. CDR1 is LGHDT, CDR2 YNNKEL, per germline (reference sequence). V dropped 1 base and J dropped 6 bases, with 9 bases sitting between them. CDR3 sequence reads: CASSQGDYDEKLFF. The DNA of the CDR3 is TGTGCCAGCAGCCAAGGGGATTATGATGAAAAACTGTTTTTT.

This chain links TRBV7-2 with TRBJ1-6; TRBD1 aligns across 7 bases. Per germline, CDR1 SGHTA and CDR2 FQGNSA. J lost 5 bases, V lost 3 bases, and 7 bases had no gene match. The CDR3 is made up of 16 amino acids. CDR3 residues: CASSFQGVGNNSPLHF. The DNA of the CDR3 is TGTGCCAGCAGCTTTCAGGGGGTCGGTAATAATTCACCCCTCCACTTT.

The chain links TRBV27 to TRBJ1-1; TRBD1 matches 10 bases. The J segment lost 11 bases and the V segment lost 1 base, leaving 4 bases of the junction unmatched. CDR1 is MNHEY and CDR2 is SMNVEV in the germline V gene (reference sequence). This CDR3 comprises 13 residues. The CDR3: CASSLYGTGDAFF. The CDR3 DNA reads as TGTGCCAGCAGTTTATATGGGACAGGGGACGCTTTCTTT.

CDR3 loop: CASHLPGQSNEKLFF. As DNA, the CDR3 is TGTGCCAGTCACCTCCCGGGACAGTCTAATGAAAAACTGTTTTTT. This chain uses TRBV6-6 with TRBJ1-4, with 7 positions matching TRBD1. The trim removed 9 bases at V and 3 bases at J, leaving 10 bases unmatched. The CDR3 covers 15 residues. Germline values: CDR1 MNHNY, CDR2 SVGAGI (reference sequence).

J is TRBJ1-2 and V is TRBV14; D is perhaps TRBD1 (5 bases). Germline V gene data show CDR1 as SGHDN and CDR2 as FVKESK. The CDR3 consists of 14 residues. The V gene lost 1 base and the J gene lost 3 bases, with 9 bases spanning the gap. CDR3 sequence reads: CASSQVRADYGYTF. The CDR3 DNA sequence: TGTGCCAGCAGCCAAGTCAGGGCGGACTATGGCTACACCTTC.

This clone has only one observation. The chain carries TRBV2 and TRBJ1-4; D not certain. The CDR3 runs to 15 residues. Germline-derived CDR1 and CDR2 are SNHLY and FYNNEI. V was clipped by 1 base and J by 4 bases, with 10 bases between them. The CDR3 DNA sequence: TGTGCCAGCAGTGAAGGTCAGGTGATTAATGAAAAACTGTTTTTT. Its translation: CASSEGQVINEKLFF.

This clone has only a few counts. J is TRBJ1-2 and V is TRBV4-3; D unclear. This CDR3 has 15 amino acids. Per germline, CDR1 LGHNA and CDR2 YSLEER. With 4 bases removed from V and 1 base from J, the gap between germline ends came to 13 bases. In DNA form, the CDR3 reads TGCGCCAGCAGCCCCGGGTGGGCGGGTAACTATGGCTACACCTTC. This sequence encodes CASSPGWAGNYGYTF.

V is TRBV5-1 and J is TRBJ2-3, with 7 bases matching TRBD2. The CDR3 contains 15 residues. CDR1 and CDR2 from the germline V gene are SGHRS and YFSETQ. V gave up 7 bases and J gave up 3 bases; unmatched junction bases: 11. The CDR3: CASSSAGVITDTQYF. CDR3 coding DNA: TGCGCCAGCTCCTCCGCGGGAGTAATTACAGATACGCAGTATTTT.

In this sample, this clone turned up a few times. A much bigger clone sits one base away, suggesting this may be a read error. CDR3 amino acids: CASSLQGNTEAFF. The CDR3 DNA is TGTGCCAGCAGCCTACAGGGGAACACTGAAGCTTTCTTT. V and J are TRBV3-1 (or the pseudogene TRBV3-2) and TRBJ1-1; the D gene is possibly TRBD1 (6 bases). In germline, CDR1 is LGHDT, CDR2 YNNKEL (reference sequence). This CDR3 contains 13 residues. The V and J ends lost 4 bases and 1 base respectively, with 7 bases between them.

The J gene is TRBJ2-7, the V gene TRBV7-3; D tentatively reads TRBD1 or TRBD2 (6 bases each). The V end was cut by 5 bases, the J end by 2 bases, with 28 bases between. CDR1 and CDR2 (germline): SGHTA, FQGTGA. CDR3 size: 19 residues. This CDR3 reads CASSLRGTEGFLVTYEQYF. The CDR3 DNA reads as TGTGCCAGCAGCCTGAGGGGGACTGAGGGGTTCCTAGTCACCTACGAGCAGTACTTC.

The chain combines TRBV3-1 (or the pseudogene TRBV3-2) with TRBJ2-5; tentatively, D is TRBD1 or TRBD2 (6 bases each). This CDR3 has 14 amino acids. V lost 1 base to trimming and J lost 5 bases, with 11 bases between them. Germline V gene data show CDR1 as LGHDT and CDR2 as YNNKEL (reference sequence). CDR3 sequence (DNA): TGTGCCAGCAGCCAAGGGTCGGGGGCTGAGACCCAGTACTTC. It codes for CASSQGSGAETQYF.

The CDR3 is CASSPLPSGQSSYEQYF. The DNA of the CDR3 is TGTGCCAGCAGCCCGCTTCCTAGCGGCCAAAGCTCCTACGAGCAGTACTTC. The gene calls are TRBV5-4 and TRBJ2-7, with TRBD2 identical over 7 bases. Germline CDR1 reads SGHNT; CDR2 reads YYREEE (reference sequence). The ends lost 4 bases at V and 0 bases at J; junction bases unmatched: 13. The CDR3 totals 17 residues.

The J gene is TRBJ1-1, the V gene TRBV5-1; 7 positions agree with TRBD1. Germline V gene lookup returns CDR1 SGHRS and CDR2 YFSETQ. This CDR3 has 12 residues. The trim removed 5 bases at V and 3 bases at J, leaving 1 base unmatched. The CDR3 bases are TGCGCCAGCAGTACAGGGGACACTGAAGCTTTCTTT. It translates to CASSTGDTEAFF.

The chain links TRBV19 to TRBJ1-2; 7 nucleotides align to TRBD1. From germline, CDR1 is LNHDA and CDR2 SQIVND (reference sequence). V shed 5 bases and J 3 bases; nucleotides not matched to a gene: 6. The CDR3 extends over 14 amino acids. In nucleotides, the CDR3 is TGTGCCAGTAGTTTCCGACAGGGCGACTATGGCTACACCTTC. It yields the protein CASSFRQGDYGYTF. Together with reference TRBV19 and TRBJ1-2, the CDR3 gives the full variable domain: DGGITQSPKYLFRKEGQNVTLSCEQNLNHDAMYWYRQDPGQGLRLIYYSQIVNDFQKGDIAEGYSVSREKKESFPLTVTSAQKNPTAFYLCASSFRQGDYGYTFGSGTRLTVV.